This is a list of T cell receptor beta chains from one sample in a study of blood T cell repertoires in COVID-19. The table came from immunoSEQ multiplex PCR; TCRdb's copy has only in-frame clones and leaves some out. The sample records around 370,000 clones, almost 90% being singletons. The sequencing sample was made of peripheral blood. These TCRs come from an older woman with COVID-19, enrolled during active disease. Each CDR3 is given without its conserved first and last residue. The order of the fields is D gene, J gene, V gene, CDR3 protein. A D gene is named only where the DNA matches it firmly.

>TRBD2|TRBJ2-7|TRBV2
ASSSNSGGFYEQY
>TRBD2|TRBJ2-5|TRBV7-2
ASGYSGGSRETQY
>NA|TRBJ1-6|TRBV28
ASSQAGRENSPLH
>NA|TRBJ1-1|TRBV15
ATSRVPENTEAF
>TRBD1|TRBJ2-7|TRBV4-3
ASSRGTGDEQY
>NA|TRBJ1-2|TRBV18
ASSLEDSSYGYT
>NA|TRBJ2-1|TRBV19
ASSIGQGRRSYNEQF
>TRBD1|TRBJ1-1|TRBV27
ASSLSPGQGADTEAF
>TRBD2|TRBJ2-3|TRBV2
ASFGGSSTDTQY
>NA|TRBJ1-1|TRBV28
ASTLGGAAEAF
>NA|TRBJ2-7|TRBV12-5
ASGLYRVTYEQY
>NA|TRBJ1-6|TRBV5-4
ASSLDKDNSPLH
>NA|TRBJ2-7|TRBV6-5
ASSWNGGYEQY
>NA|TRBJ2-5|TRBV29-1
SVVGDNQETQY
>NA|TRBJ1-5|TRBV6-5
ASMGFDRSNQPQH
>TRBD1|TRBJ1-2|TRBV10-3
AISVPPGQGIAYGYT
>TRBD2|TRBJ2-5|TRBV3-1/TRBV3-2
ASSQDRVAGGQETQY
>TRBD1|TRBJ1-2|TRBV7-2
ASSLATWDRVNYGYT
>TRBD1|TRBJ2-7|TRBV24-1
ATSDPHRDSTYEQY
>NA|TRBJ1-1|TRBV6-6
ASSLPPGGTEAF
>TRBD1|TRBJ1-6|TRBV28
ASIPSGGGNSPLH
>TRBD1|TRBJ1-2|TRBV5-6
ASSTSTGIHNPYGYT
>NA|TRBJ1-2|TRBV6-4
AGGTVNYGYT
>NA|TRBJ1-2|TRBV19
ASSIIYNYGYT
>NA|TRBJ1-5|TRBV28
ASSFGTGRQPQH
>TRBD2|TRBJ2-5|TRBV7-9
ASSHWTSGVLRGETQY
>TRBD2|TRBJ2-5|TRBV7-2
ASSLWAGGETQY
>TRBD1|TRBJ1-3|TRBV5-1
ASSLEGQGTRGNTIY
>TRBD2|TRBJ2-3|TRBV24-1
ATSDLKAGADTQY
>NA|TRBJ1-2|TRBV7-2
ASSGYRAESGYT
>NA|TRBJ2-7|TRBV5-1
ASRVEAVSYEQY
>NA|TRBJ1-2|TRBV11-2
ASSLSGGIAYGYT
>TRBD2|TRBJ2-1|TRBV6-5
ASRAGGGIQF
>NA|TRBJ2-2|TRBV6-2/TRBV6-3
ASSSGLNPGELF
>TRBD1|TRBJ1-2|TRBV7-9
ASRQDLGTGGYT
>NA|TRBJ1-1|TRBV9
ASTKIGGREAF
>TRBD2|TRBJ2-3|TRBV5-1
ASSRTTSGGTDTQY
>NA|TRBJ1-1|TRBV7-9
ASSPPDRFNTEAF
>NA|TRBJ1-2|TRBV5-1
ASSLDSGRGGGYT
>TRBD1|TRBJ1-2|TRBV27
ASSFRTGHGYT
>NA|TRBJ2-1|TRBV9
ASSPRELAGMDEQF
>TRBD1|TRBJ1-2|TRBV19
ASSIERGPNYGYT
>TRBD2|TRBJ2-5|TRBV30
AWRKGLAGKETQY
>NA|TRBJ1-6|TRBV6-1
ASSEVRDSPLH
>NA|TRBJ2-2|TRBV2
ASTVGRPTGELF
>NA|TRBJ1-3|TRBV19
ASSGRHLQGPGNTIY
>NA|TRBJ1-5|TRBV30
AWSAIGGNQPQH
>NA|TRBJ1-4|TRBV18
ASSLSPVEEKLF
>NA|TRBJ1-2|TRBV12-3/TRBV12-4
ASSGQNYGYT
>TRBD1|TRBJ1-2|TRBV30
AWSVQGAYGYT
>NA|TRBJ1-4|TRBV5-6
ASSLNIGQRDEKLF